This passage covers 6 T cell receptor beta chains from one sample sequenced in a study of blood T cell repertoires in COVID-19. Data came from immunoSEQ multiplex PCR; TCRdb stores just in-frame clones and leaves some out. The sample holds about 200,000 clones, roughly 84% seen once. The sequenced sample consisted of peripheral blood. These receptors came from a man aged 35 to 55 with acute or convalescent COVID-19.

The CDR3 DNA reads as TGTGCCAGCGCGGCGGGGACCGGTACTGAAAAACTGTTTTTT. This translates into CASAAGTGTEKLFF. The chain carries TRBV3-1 (or the pseudogene TRBV3-2) and TRBJ1-4; D might be TRBD1 (5 bases). V was clipped by 8 bases and J by 7 bases, with 17 bases between them. The germline V gene encodes CDR1 LGHDT and CDR2 YNNKEL (reference sequence). The CDR3 has 14 residues.

J is TRBJ2-7 and V is TRBV18; tentative D call: TRBD1 (5 bases). The V end lost 1 base, the J end lost 5 bases, and 18 bases lay between the germline ends. The CDR3 runs 16 residues. Germline CDR1 KGHSH, CDR2 LQKENI. CDR3: CASSPQEIAGQNEQYF. CDR3 nucleotides: TGTGCCAGCTCACCACAGGAAATAGCCGGACAAAACGAGCAGTACTTC.

In nucleotides, the CDR3 is TGTGCCAGCAGCTTAGGGGGACAGTCTCGTAGGGCTTTCTTT. It encodes CASSLGGQSRRAFF. The chain has TRBV7-9 and TRBJ1-1; TRBD1 agrees at 7 bases. The germline gives CDR1 SEHNR, CDR2 FQNEAQ (reference sequence). This CDR3 region has 14 residues. Trimming removed 1 base from V and 11 bases from J; junction bases left unmatched: 10.

This clone was found a few times. This sequence joins TRBV19 and TRBJ1-1; TRBD1 might be the D (6 bases). Germline CDR1 is LNHDA and CDR2 is SQIVND (reference sequence). The CDR3 spans 13 residues. V was trimmed by 6 bases and J by 6 bases, leaving 14 bases between them. This CDR3 reads CASSPVGAPEAFF. The CDR3 region has the DNA TGTGCCAGTAGCCCCGTGGGGGCCCCTGAAGCTTTCTTT. Looking up the rest from reference TRBV19 and TRBJ1-1 gives the full variable domain: DGGITQSPKYLFRKEGQNVTLSCEQNLNHDAMYWYRQDPGQGLRLIYYSQIVNDFQKGDIAEGYSVSREKKESFPLTVTSAQKNPTAFYLCASSPVGAPEAFFGQGTRLTVV.

The chain joins TRBV28 to TRBJ1-1, with D hard to call. Trimming removed 7 bases from V and 0 bases from J, with 12 bases in between. Germline CDR1 MDHEN, CDR2 SYDVKM. The CDR3 length is 14 residues. CDR3 bases: TGTGCCAGCACAGTACCGGGTCTGAACACTGAAGCTTTCTTT. This sequence encodes CASTVPGLNTEAFF. The variable domain in full, with the rest retrieved from reference TRBV28 and TRBJ1-1, is DVKVTQSSRYLVKRTGEKVFLECVQDMDHENMFWYRQDPGLGLRLIYFSYDVKMKEKGDIPEGYSVSREKKERFSLILESASTNQTSMYLCASTVPGLNTEAFFGQGTRLTVV.

This clone was detected once. V usage is TRBV5-1 and J usage is TRBJ1-4; 8 positions match TRBD1. Trimming at V came to 5 bases and at J to 6 bases, leaving 6 bases not matched to a gene. The CDR3 covers 14 residues. The V gene's germline CDR1 is SGHRS and CDR2 YFSETQ. The chain's CDR3 is CASRTGTGDEKLFF. In DNA form, the CDR3 reads TGCGCCAGCAGGACCGGGACAGGTGATGAAAAACTGTTTTTT.